What follows is one T cell receptor beta chain and its context. Produced via immunoSEQ multiplex PCR; TCRdb's table is partial and in-frame only. The sample contains fewer than 90,000 clones, around 93% of which appear only once. The data derive from a study of technical replicates of blood from a handful of donors. CDR1 and CDR2 (germline): SGHRS, YFSETQ. CDR3 length: 14 residues. Trimming shortened V by 2 bases and J by 3 bases, and 12 bases separated the two germline ends. The J gene is TRBJ2-7, the V gene TRBV5-1, with D possibly matching TRBD2 (6 bases). Input material: T cells isolated from PBMCs. The receptor comes from a human donor in good health. The CDR3 region is CASSFGTENYEQYF. CDR3 in DNA: TGCGCCAGCAGCTTCGGGACTGAGAACTACGAGCAGTACTTC.